A single sample gave rise to the 5 T cell receptor beta chains below, sequenced in a study of shared clonotypes between healthy human individuals. Cells designated naive CD8 were CD45RO-negative and were positively selected for CCR7, with terminally differentiated effector memory CD45RA+ cells excluded. Repertoires were generated with immunoSEQ multiplex PCR, while TCRdb's copy carries only in-frame clones and drops some. The sample contains about 800,000 clones, roughly 96% of which appear only once. The material sequenced was naive CD8+ T cells sorted from blood. All receptors come from a man aged 25 to 40 in good health.

The chain has TRBV5-5 and TRBJ2-5; D gene unclear. The germline V and J ends were trimmed by 2 bases and 2 bases, with 10 bases remaining between them. The CDR3 extends over 14 amino acids. Germline values: CDR1 SGHKS, CDR2 YYEKEE (reference sequence). The chain's CDR3 is CASSLSPTQETQYF. CDR3 in DNA: TGTGCCAGCAGCTTATCCCCGACTCAAGAGACCCAGTACTTC.

This chain links TRBV9 with TRBJ1-1; D ambiguous. The CDR3 runs 13 residues. V was shortened by 4 bases and J by 2 bases, with 9 bases between the two germline ends. Per germline, CDR1 SGDLS and CDR2 YYNGEE. CDR3 coding DNA: TGTGCCAGCAGCCCGCTAACTAACACTGAAGCTTTCTTT. This sequence encodes CASSPLTNTEAFF.

This chain connects TRBV27 to TRBJ2-7; TRBD1 matches at 10 bases. CDR3 size: 15 residues. The germline gives CDR1 MNHEY, CDR2 SMNVEV (reference sequence). J was trimmed by 3 bases and V by 6 bases; bases with no gene match: 8. In DNA, the CDR3 is TGTGCCAGCAGCCCCGGGACAGGGGTAGGCTACGAGCAGTACTTC. Amino acid sequence: CASSPGTGVGYEQYF.

The chain uses TRBV14 and TRBJ2-2; no clear D gene. This CDR3 spans 14 amino acids. V was cut by 4 bases and J by 7 bases, with 13 bases left in between. Germline V gene data show CDR1 as SGHDN and CDR2 as FVKESK. CDR3 residues: CASSPIPGHGELFF. CDR3 DNA: TGTGCCAGCAGCCCGATCCCCGGGCACGGGGAGCTGTTTTTT.

This sequence joins TRBV29-1 and TRBJ2-2; D possibly corresponds to TRBD1 (5 bases). The CDR3 totals 12 residues. The germline V gene has CDR1 SQVTM and CDR2 ANQGSEA. Deletions cut 7 bases from V and 2 bases from J, with 8 bases between. In DNA form, the CDR3 reads TGCAGCGCGACAGAAAACACCGGGGAGCTGTTTTTT. It specifies CSATENTGELFF.